This T cell receptor beta chain was sequenced in a study of blood T cell repertoires in COVID-19. Study at large: Specimens from acute and convalescent COVID-19 originated in the United States, Italy and Spain.

This CDR3 is 13 amino acids long. Germline values: CDR1 DFQATT, CDR2 SNEGSKA (reference sequence). The V gene lost 3 bases and the J gene lost 0 bases, with 7 bases spanning the gap. Libraries were prepared by immunoSEQ multiplex PCR; TCRdb keeps only in-frame clonotypes and omits some of them. The sample lists 280,000 or so clones, approximately 83% occurring once. The J gene is TRBJ2-3, the V gene TRBV20-1; no definite D call. This clonotype was sampled from a woman aged 25 to 45 who had recovered from COVID-19. Specimen: peripheral blood. CDR3 nucleotides: TGCAGTGCTAGTCTTCCTAGCACAGATACGCAGTATTTT. Encoded protein: CSASLPSTDTQYF.